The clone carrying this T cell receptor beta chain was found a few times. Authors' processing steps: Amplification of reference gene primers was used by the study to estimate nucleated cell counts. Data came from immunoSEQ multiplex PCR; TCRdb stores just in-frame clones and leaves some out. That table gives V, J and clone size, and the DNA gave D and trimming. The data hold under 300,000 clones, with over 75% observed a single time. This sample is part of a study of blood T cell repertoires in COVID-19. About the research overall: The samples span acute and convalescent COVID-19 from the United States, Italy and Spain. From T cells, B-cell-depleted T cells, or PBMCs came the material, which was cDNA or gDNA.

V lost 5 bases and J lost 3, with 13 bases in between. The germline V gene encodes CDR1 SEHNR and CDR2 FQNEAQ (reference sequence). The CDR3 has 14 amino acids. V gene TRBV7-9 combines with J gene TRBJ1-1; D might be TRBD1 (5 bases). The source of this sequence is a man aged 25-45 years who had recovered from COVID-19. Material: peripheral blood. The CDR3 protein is CASSPDLGDTEAFF. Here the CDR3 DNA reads TGTGCCAGCAGCCCGGACCTAGGGGACACTGAAGCTTTCTTT.